Presented here are 25 T cell receptor beta chains from one specimen sequenced in a study of T cells in Graves' hyperthyroidism and ophthalmopathy. The CDR3 regions of TCR beta were amplified from RNA transcripts. TCR CDR3 regions were first amplified by RT-PCR with HTBI primers. A single record per CDR3 protein comes from TCRdb applying MiXCR to the multiplex PCR reads. The sample carries 500,000 to 600,000 distinct CDR3 sequences, 15% to 20% recorded once. Sequencing used blood. The receptors were sampled from a man aged 35-49 years with Graves' ophthalmopathy.

Ten or more counts support this clonotype. The chain carries TRBV11-2 and TRBJ2-1, with TRBD2 matching over 9 bases. Germline CDR1 SGHAT, CDR2 FQNNGV. The CDR3 has 18 residues. Losses at the gene ends were 1 base for V and 4 bases for J; bases not matched to a gene: 11. CDR3: CASSLGPLLAGTYNEQFF. The CDR3 bases are TGTGCCAGCAGCTTAGGTCCTTTACTAGCGGGCACTTACAATGAGCAGTTCTTC. Full variable domain (missing parts from reference TRBV11-2 and TRBJ2-1): EAGVAQSPRYKIIEKRQSVAFWCNPISGHATLYWYQQILGQGPKLLIQFQNNGVVDDSQLPKDRFSAERLKGVDSTLKIQPAKLEDSAVYLCASSLGPLLAGTYNEQFFGPGTRLTVL.

This clonotype was seen at least ten times. The J gene is TRBJ2-4, the V gene TRBV30; D uncertain. The CDR3 covers 11 residues. Germline V CDR1 and CDR2: GTSNPN, SVGIG (reference sequence). The V end lost 4 bases, the J end lost 3 bases, and 4 bases lay between the germline ends. The CDR3 region is CAWTDKNIQYF. Written as DNA, the CDR3 is TGTGCCTGGACAGACAAAAACATTCAGTACTTC.

This clonotype was counted at least ten times. V usage is TRBV7-8 and J usage is TRBJ2-3; 9 bases map to TRBD2. Germline V gene data show CDR1 as SGHVS and CDR2 as FQNEAQ. CDR3 length: 16 residues. V lost 3 bases, J lost 0 bases, and 4 bases stayed unmatched. CDR3 sequence reads: CASSFPSGASTDTQYF. As DNA, the CDR3 is TGTGCCAGCAGCTTCCCTAGCGGGGCTAGCACAGATACGCAGTATTTT.

The J gene is TRBJ2-5, the V gene TRBV6-1; D gene unclear. V was pared by 10 bases and J by 5 bases, with 14 bases between. The CDR3 length is 12 residues. Germline V gene sequence: CDR1 MNHNS, CDR2 SASEGT. CDR3 nucleotide sequence: TGTGCCACCCTTTGGCCGGCGGAGACCCAGTACTTC. It specifies CATLWPAETQYF.

The J gene is TRBJ2-2, the V gene TRBV5-1, with 7 bases matching TRBD1. The CDR3 runs to 17 residues. V dropped 0 bases and J dropped 0; count of bases not matched to a gene: 5. Per the germline V gene, CDR1 is SGHRS and CDR2 is YFSETQ. CDR3 sequence: CASSLAPQGANTGELFF. CDR3 DNA: TGCGCCAGCAGCTTGGCCCCCCAGGGGGCGAACACCGGGGAGCTGTTTTTT.

The V call is TRBV9, the J call TRBJ1-2, with D possibly being TRBD1 (5 bases). Germline V gene data show CDR1 as SGDLS and CDR2 as YYNGEE. Deletions cut 4 bases from V and 0 bases from J, with 16 bases between. The CDR3 is 16 amino acids. Written as DNA, the CDR3 is TGTGCCAGCAGCAGAGCGGGGGAGCGGTCTAACTATGGCTACACCTTC. Translated, it gives CASSRAGERSNYGYTF.

Turning to this clonotype: Possible read error: a much larger clone is one base away. The chain joins TRBV3-1 to TRBJ2-7, with D unclear. The CDR3 length is 12 residues. Germline V gene sequence: CDR1 LGHDT, CDR2 YNNKEL (reference sequence). The V end lost 2 bases, the J end lost 6 bases, and 8 bases lay between the germline ends. CDR3 coding DNA: TGTGCCAGCAGCCAACTAGATCGCGAGCAGTACTTC. Translated: CASSQLDREQYF.

The chain employs TRBV20-1 and TRBJ2-3; TRBD2 aligns across 11 bases. The CDR3 spans 14 residues. Germline V CDR1 and CDR2: DFQATT, SNEGSKA (reference sequence). V lost 3 bases and J lost 1; bases outside the gene matches: 0. DNA of the CDR3: TGCAGTGCTAGGGGACTAGCGGGCACAGATACGCAGTATTTT. Its protein product is CSARGLAGTDTQYF.

Only a few counts were recorded for this clonotype. This chain uses TRBV7-2 with TRBJ2-7; TRBD2 agrees at 10 bases. The V and J ends lost 5 bases and 5 bases, in that order; junction bases with no gene match: 12. Germline assignment: CDR1 SGHTA and CDR2 FQGNSA. This CDR3 has 16 amino acids. The CDR3 nucleotides read TGTGCCAGCAGCCCCGAGGGAGCGGGGGGGCCACACGAGCAGTACTTC. It yields the protein CASSPEGAGGPHEQYF.

This clonotype was seen a few times. V and J are TRBV18 and TRBJ2-1; TRBD2 aligns across 7 bases. The CDR3 loop spans 18 amino acids. The V gene's germline CDR1 is KGHSH and CDR2 LQKENI. Trimming cost V 5 bases and J 2 bases; bases outside gene matches: 15. Here the CDR3 reads CASSALGRESFTYNEQFF. The DNA for the CDR3 is TGTGCCAGCTCAGCCTTGGGGCGGGAGAGTTTCACCTACAATGAGCAGTTCTTC. Full variable domain (remainder filled in from reference TRBV18 and TRBJ2-1): NAGVMQNPRHLVRRRGQEARLRCSPMKGHSHVYWYRQLPEEGLKFMVYLQKENIIDESGMPKERFSAEFPKEGPSILRIQQVVRGDSAAYFCASSALGRESFTYNEQFFGPGTRLTVL.

This clonotype occurred many times. The chain joins TRBV20-1 to TRBJ1-5; tentatively, D is TRBD1 (5 bases). Trimming left V 3 bases short and J 1 base short, with 10 bases between. CDR1 and CDR2 from the germline V gene are DFQATT and SNEGSKA (reference sequence). The CDR3 extends over 14 amino acids. CDR3 loop: CSARGTGSNQPQHF. The CDR3 bases are TGCAGTGCTAGGGGGACGGGGAGCAATCAGCCCCAGCATTTT.

The chain combines TRBV5-1 with TRBJ1-2; D is unresolved. Deletions cut 5 bases from V and 4 bases from J, with 15 bases between. The CDR3 consists of 14 residues. Germline assignment: CDR1 SGHRS and CDR2 YFSETQ. The CDR3 nucleotides read TGCGCCAGCAGTGAGGGCGGGTACAGCTATGGCTACACCTTC. Its protein product is CASSEGGYSYGYTF.

The table lists this clonotype with a few counts. The junction does not match germline at one end; this may be a read error. The J gene is TRBJ2-3, the V gene TRBV20-1, with a possible D match to TRBD2 (6 bases). Germline-derived CDR1 and CDR2 are DFQATT and SNEGSKA (reference sequence). The CDR3 is 15 residues long. CDR3 region: CSARDIGGTTDTQYF. The CDR3 nucleotides are TGCAGCGCTAGAGATATCGGCGGGACCACAGATACGCAGTATTTT.

This clonotype was picked up a small number of times. The V call is TRBV7-3, the J call TRBJ2-5; 11 positions match TRBD1. The V and J ends lost 5 bases and 2 bases, in that order; junction bases with no gene match: 7. The CDR3 extends over 16 amino acids. Germline V gives CDR1 SGHTA, CDR2 FQGTGA. The CDR3 loop reads CASSPQGQGAQETQYF. DNA of the CDR3: TGTGCCAGCAGCCCCCAAGGACAGGGGGCACAAGAGACCCAGTACTTC.

The chain employs TRBV5-6 and TRBJ2-3; tentative D call: TRBD2 (7 bases). The germline V gene encodes CDR1 SGHDT and CDR2 YYEEEE. Trimming took off 4 bases at V and 8 bases at J, with 17 bases between the two ends. This CDR3 has 14 residues. CDR3 in DNA: TGTGCCAGCAGCCGAGGGGAGGGGGTTGCTACGCAGTATTTT. Translation: CASSRGEGVATQYF.

CDR3 bases: TGTGCCAGCAGCGCCGGGACTAATGAGCAGTTCTTC. Its translation is CASSAGTNEQFF. The rearrangement links TRBV7-6 to TRBJ2-1; maybe TRBD2 (6 bases). Germline V lookup: CDR1 SGHVS, CDR2 FNYEAQ. V was pared by 5 bases and J by 7 bases, with 9 bases between. CDR3 size: 12 residues.

Only a few counts were recorded for this clonotype. J is TRBJ2-7 and V is TRBV4-1; D uncertain. CDR3 size: 16 residues. Per germline, CDR1 MGHRA and CDR2 YSYEKL. The V gene lost 4 bases and the J gene lost 2 bases, with 18 bases spanning the gap. The CDR3 loop reads CASSPRAISVTYEQYF. In DNA, the CDR3 is TGCGCCAGCAGCCCAAGAGCTATCAGTGTAACCTACGAGCAGTACTTC.

This clonotype appeared a few times. The V gene is TRBV12-5, the J gene TRBJ1-1; D is unresolved. V was pared by 6 bases and J by 7 bases, with 9 bases between. Germline-derived CDR1 and CDR2 are LGHNT and FRNRAP. This CDR3 contains 11 residues. For the CDR3, the DNA is TGTGCTAGTGGGTATTGGGGTGAAGCTTTCTTT. Residues: CASGYWGEAFF.

This clonotype was seen more than once but under ten times. The chain links TRBV9 to TRBJ2-1; no clear D gene. The CDR3 loop spans 15 amino acids. Germline loops: CDR1 SGDLS, CDR2 YYNGEE. The V end lost 1 base, the J end lost 2 bases, and 10 bases lay between the germline ends. CDR3 sequence (DNA): TGTGCCAGCAGCGTACGCTCGGCCCCCTACAATGAGCAGTTCTTC. Translating gives CASSVRSAPYNEQFF. Filled out from reference TRBV9 and TRBJ2-1, the complete variable domain reads DSGVTQTPKHLITATGQRVTLRCSPRSGDLSVYWYQQSLDQGLQFLIQYYNGEERAKGNILERFSAQQFPDLHSELNLSSLELGDSALYFCASSVRSAPYNEQFFGPGTRLTVL.

This clonotype was counted between two and nine times. The rearrangement links TRBV29-1 to TRBJ2-3; 8 bases align to TRBD1. With 4 bases clipped from V and 0 bases from J, the junction kept 3 bases outside the gene matches. The CDR3 has 14 residues. The germline gives CDR1 SQVTM, CDR2 ANQGSEA. DNA for the CDR3: TGCAGCGTTGTCTGGACAGGGAGCACAGATACGCAGTATTTT. Its translation is CSVVWTGSTDTQYF.

The table lists this clonotype with many counts. The genes are TRBV20-1 and TRBJ2-5, with 11 bases that match TRBD2. The CDR3 has 14 residues. Per germline, CDR1 DFQATT and CDR2 SNEGSKA (reference sequence). V lost 4 bases to trimming and J lost 5 bases; unmatched junction nucleotides: 6. The CDR3 sequence: CSAIVIAGGETQYF. DNA for the CDR3: TGCAGTGCTATTGTAATAGCGGGGGGGGAGACCCAGTACTTC.

This clonotype appeared many times. V gene TRBV10-3 combines with J gene TRBJ2-7, with TRBD2 matching 10 bases. The CDR3 is 15 residues long. Germline V lookup: CDR1 ENHRY, CDR2 SYGVKD. The V segment lost 3 bases and the J segment 0 bases; nucleotides outside the gene matches: 2. CDR3 sequence: CAISDLAGGSYEQYF. The DNA for the CDR3 is TGTGCCATCAGTGACTTAGCGGGAGGCTCCTACGAGCAGTACTTC.

The rearrangement links TRBV3-1 to TRBJ1-6; D is ambiguous. CDR1 is LGHDT and CDR2 is YNNKEL in the germline V gene (reference sequence). V was cut by 5 bases and J by 6 bases, with 5 bases left in between. The CDR3 consists of 12 residues. The CDR3 reads CASSVVNSPLHF. The CDR3 region has the DNA TGTGCCAGCAGCGTAGTTAATTCACCCCTCCACTTT.

This clonotype was counted many times. The J gene is TRBJ2-3, the V gene TRBV7-2, with TRBD2 identical over 11 bases. Germline CDR1 reads SGHTA; CDR2 reads FQGNSA. V lost 1 base, J lost 4 bases, and 7 bases stayed unmatched. CDR3 size: 17 residues. The CDR3 DNA reads as TGTGCCAGCAGCTTAGGGGTCCTAGCGGGGGGTGCAGATACGCAGTATTTT. This codes for CASSLGVLAGGADTQYF.

As to this clonotype: With a much larger clone just one base away, this may be a read error. This CDR3 reads CASSEARGSREGEQFF. CDR3 DNA sequence: TGTGCCAGCAGTGAAGCGCGGGGATCAAGGGAGGGTGAGCAGTTCTTC. This chain connects TRBV2 to TRBJ2-1; the match to TRBD2 covers 7 bases. Germline-derived CDR1 and CDR2 are SNHLY and FYNNEI. This CDR3 has 16 residues. V gave up 0 bases and J gave up 9 bases; unmatched junction bases: 11.